This is a list of T cell receptor beta chains from one sample in a study of blood T cell repertoires in COVID-19. Generated by immunoSEQ multiplex PCR, the TCRdb table keeps only in-frame clones and is missing some. This sample has about 170,000 clones, with almost 85% found just once. The sequenced material came from peripheral blood. These receptors all come from a woman of 80 years or more with COVID-19, enrolled during active disease. The CDR3 runs from the conserved cysteine through the conserved F or W. The order of the fields is V gene, D gene, J gene, clone size, CDR3 DNA, CDR3 protein. The D gene is left open where the match is weak. A clone size is listed for some rows: how often the clone was seen (once, few, many), or a class if it is expanded.

TRBV9,.,TRBJ1-3,.,TGTGCCAGCAGCGTAACAGGCCCATACTCTGGAAACACCATATATTTT,CASSVTGPYSGNTIYF
TRBV27,.,TRBJ2-7,.,TGTGCCAGCAGTTGGGCCCTGGGGGGTTCCTACGAGCAGTACTTC,CASSWALGGSYEQYF
TRBV28,.,TRBJ2-7,.,TGTGCCAGCAGTCCCCTAGGGGGAGGGCCGTTCGAGCAGTACTTC,CASSPLGGGPFEQYF
TRBV2,.,TRBJ2-3,.,TGTGCCAGCAGTGAGAAAGGGAGGCTACCAAGCACAGATACGCAGTATTTT,CASSEKGRLPSTDTQYF
TRBV5-1,TRBD1,TRBJ1-2,.,TGCGCCAGCAGCCCTGGACAGGGGAATTGGGTTAACTATGGCTACACCTTC,CASSPGQGNWVNYGYTF
TRBV18,.,TRBJ2-3,.,TGTGCCAGCTCACCACCCGGGGCAGATACGCAGTATTTT,CASSPPGADTQYF
TRBV24-1,TRBD1,TRBJ2-3,.,TGTGCCACCAGTGATCCCGGGACAGGGAAAGCGCAGTATTTT,CATSDPGTGKAQYF
TRBV10-3,TRBD2,TRBJ2-7,once,TGTGCCATCACCGGGAACTTAGCGGGGGTAGGGGAGCAGTACTTC,CAITGNLAGVGEQYF
TRBV3-1/TRBV3-2,.,TRBJ2-5,.,TGTGCCAGCAGCCAATACCGGGACAAAGAGACCCAGTACTTC,CASSQYRDKETQYF
TRBV18,TRBD2,TRBJ2-2,.,TGTGCCAGCTCTGCCGGACTAGCGGGTGACACCGGGGAGCTGTTTTTT,CASSAGLAGDTGELFF
TRBV18,TRBD1,TRBJ2-7,.,TGTGCCAGCTCACCAGAGACAGGGGGCGGGGAGCAGTACTTC,CASSPETGGGEQYF
TRBV19,.,TRBJ2-3,.,TGTGCCAGTAGTATTGGCTTAACAGATACGCAGTATTTT,CASSIGLTDTQYF
TRBV18,TRBD1,TRBJ1-1,once,TGTGCCAGCTCACCACTCGGGACAGGGGCTTCTACTGAAGCTTTCTTT,CASSPLGTGASTEAFF
TRBV9,TRBD1,TRBJ2-6,.,TGTGCCAGCAGCCCCTTACCGGGACAGGGGGCGAGAGGGGCCAACGTCCTGACTTTC,CASSPLPGQGARGANVLTF
TRBV27,.,TRBJ2-7,once,TGTGCCAGCACCGAGACCGCGGTATACACCTACGAGCAGTACTTC,CASTETAVYTYEQYF
TRBV4-2,.,TRBJ2-5,.,TGTGCCAGCAGCCCGAACGAACTAAAAGAGACCCAGTACTTC,CASSPNELKETQYF
TRBV24-1,TRBD1,TRBJ2-1,.,TGTGCCACCAGTGATTTTGGACAGGGAACGTACAATGAGCAGTTCTTC,CATSDFGQGTYNEQFF
TRBV24-1,TRBD2,TRBJ2-2,few,TGTGCCACCAGTGATACTAGACTAGCGGGCGGGGAGCTGTTTTTT,CATSDTRLAGGELFF
TRBV14,.,TRBJ2-3,.,TGTGCCAGCAGCGTAGCGGTACCTAGCACAGATACGCAGTATTTT,CASSVAVPSTDTQYF
TRBV5-1,.,TRBJ2-5,.,TGCGCCAGCAGCCCAGGCTCTCAAGAGACCCAGTACTTC,CASSPGSQETQYF